The 18 T cell receptor beta chains listed next were all sequenced from one sample in a study of blood T cell repertoires in COVID-19. Using immunoSEQ multiplex PCR, the repertoire was profiled, and TCRdb retains in-frame clones only, with some absent. The sample yields about 150,000 clones, approximately 86% seen once. The sample was peripheral blood. These receptors were taken from a man aged 60 to 75 with COVID-19, enrolled during active disease.

This chain links TRBV7-8 with TRBJ2-7, with D possibly being TRBD2 (7 bases). Germline V gives CDR1 SGHVS, CDR2 FQNEAQ. This CDR3 comprises 13 residues. V was clipped by 6 bases and J by 7 bases, with 16 bases between them. CDR3 sequence (DNA): TGTGCCAGCAGTCTCGCGGGGGCACGGGAGCAGTACTTC. Its translation: CASSLAGAREQYF.

This clone was found a few times. V gene TRBV28 combines with J gene TRBJ1-1, with a weak D call TRBD1 (6 bases). Germline-derived CDR1 and CDR2 are MDHEN and SYDVKM. Trimming shortened V by 6 bases and J by 5 bases, and 13 bases separated the two germline ends. This CDR3 has 13 amino acids. CDR3 amino acids: CASRTGQPTEAFF. CDR3 DNA: TGTGCCAGCAGAACCGGACAGCCGACTGAAGCTTTCTTT.

The chain couples TRBV2 to TRBJ1-2; 7 bases agree with TRBD1. The CDR3 is 13 residues long. V lost 3 bases, J lost 6 bases, and 4 bases stayed unmatched. Germline lookup yields CDR1 SNHLY and CDR2 FYNNEI. CDR3 protein: CASSDGQADGYTF. CDR3 sequence (DNA): TGTGCCAGCAGTGATGGACAGGCGGATGGCTACACCTTC.

The chain couples TRBV25-1 to TRBJ1-2, with 7 bases lining up with TRBD1. The CDR3 runs to 12 residues. J was trimmed by 8 bases and V by 7 bases; bases with no gene match: 7. Germline V gives CDR1 MGHDK, CDR2 SYGVNS. CDR3 region: CASTDRVEGYTF. CDR3 DNA sequence: TGTGCCAGCACAGACAGGGTTGAGGGCTACACCTTC.

The chain recombines TRBV14 with TRBJ1-4; D is uncertain. CDR1 and CDR2 from the germline V gene are SGHDN and FVKESK. The CDR3 runs to 14 residues. The V end was cut by 1 base, the J end by 5 bases, with 8 bases between. The CDR3 region has the DNA TGTGCCAGCAGCCAAGGTTTCAGAAATGAAAAACTGTTTTTT. It codes for CASSQGFRNEKLFF.

The V call is TRBV19, the J call TRBJ1-5, with D perhaps matching TRBD1 (6 bases). CDR3 length: 13 amino acids. The V gene lost 4 bases and the J gene lost 6 bases, with 10 bases spanning the gap. The V gene's germline CDR1 is LNHDA and CDR2 SQIVND (reference sequence). CDR3 sequence: CASSTTGFQPQHF. CDR3 DNA: TGTGCCAGTAGTACGACAGGTTTTCAGCCCCAGCATTTT.

This clone was detected once. The chain couples TRBV7-3 to TRBJ1-5; 11 nucleotides agree with TRBD1. Germline assignment: CDR1 SGHTA and CDR2 FQGTGA. Trimming at V came to 2 bases and at J to 7 bases, leaving 7 bases not matched to a gene. CDR3 length equals 16 residues. CDR3 DNA sequence: TGTGCCAGCAGCTTAGGACAGGGGGCCAAGGGCCAGCCCCAGCATTTT. It yields the protein CASSLGQGAKGQPQHF. Looking up the rest from reference TRBV7-3 and TRBJ1-5 gives the full variable domain: GAGVSQTPSNKVTEKGKYVELRCDPISGHTALYWYRQSLGQGPEFLIYFQGTGAADDSGLPNDRFFAVRPEGSVSTLKIQRTERGDSAVYLCASSLGQGAKGQPQHFGDGTRLSIL.

The chain combines TRBV29-1 with TRBJ2-6; D is perhaps TRBD1 (5 bases). V lost 4 bases, J lost 0 bases, and 16 bases lay in between. CDR1 and CDR2 (germline): SQVTM, ANQGSEA. There are 17 residues in the CDR3. The CDR3 DNA sequence: TGCAGCGTTGCGTGGGGCAGGGCCATCTCTGGGGCCAACGTCCTGACTTTC. Translation: CSVAWGRAISGANVLTF. The full variable domain, rest sourced from reference TRBV29-1 and TRBJ2-6, is SAVISQKPSRDICQRGTSLTIQCQVDSQVTMMFWYRQQPGQSLTLIATANQGSEATYESGFVIDKFPISRPNLTFSTLTVSNMSPEDSSIYLCSVAWGRAISGANVLTFGAGSRLTVL.

The V gene is TRBV25-1, the J gene TRBJ2-7, with D perhaps matching TRBD1 (5 bases). This CDR3 spans 14 amino acids. V dropped 5 bases and J dropped 2 bases, with 13 bases sitting between them. Germline CDR1 and CDR2: MGHDK and SYGVNS. The DNA for the CDR3 is TGTGCCAGCAGTAGGCAGGGTCAAACCTACGAGCAGTACTTC. As protein: CASSRQGQTYEQYF.

This chain uses TRBV6-5 with TRBJ1-4; D ambiguous. The V end lost 2 bases, the J end lost 5 bases, and 6 bases lay between the germline ends. The CDR3 sequence is 13 residues long. The V gene's germline CDR1 is MNHEY and CDR2 SVGAGI. As DNA, the CDR3 is TGTGCCAGCAGTTACGGAGGGAATGAAAAACTGTTTTTT. It translates to CASSYGGNEKLFF.

The V call is TRBV6-4, the J call TRBJ2-1; TRBD2 matches 9 bases. Losses at the gene ends were 4 bases for V and 0 bases for J; bases not matched to a gene: 7. The germline V gene has CDR1 MRHNA and CDR2 SNTAGT. The CDR3 runs 17 residues. CDR3 DNA sequence: TGTGCCAGCAGTGCGACTAGCGGTCCCGGCTCCTACAATGAGCAGTTCTTC. Translating gives CASSATSGPGSYNEQFF.

In its sample, this clone was seen a few times. The CDR3 DNA reads TGTGCCAGCAGCTTAATCAGGGAATACCATAGCAATCAGCCCCAGCATTTT. It yields the protein CASSLIREYHSNQPQHF. The V gene is TRBV7-9, the J gene TRBJ1-5, with a tentative D call TRBD1 (5 bases). CDR1 is SEHNR and CDR2 is FQNEAQ in the germline V gene (reference sequence). V lost 2 bases to trimming and J lost 0 bases, with 14 bases between them. The CDR3 sequence is 17 residues long.

The chain has TRBV7-8 and TRBJ1-1; no clear D. V was pared by 1 base and J by 0 bases, with 9 bases between. Germline V CDR1 and CDR2: SGHVS, FQNEAQ. The CDR3 is 15 residues long. CDR3 sequence reads: CASSLVQDMNTEAFF. CDR3 bases: TGTGCCAGCAGCTTAGTTCAGGATATGAACACTGAAGCTTTCTTT.

This clone was detected ten times or more. Within the sample, other DNA sequences also encode this same CDR3. The chain couples TRBV20-1 to TRBJ2-7, with 9 nucleotides matching TRBD2. The trim removed 3 bases at V and 2 bases at J, leaving 5 bases unmatched. Germline V gives CDR1 DFQATT, CDR2 SNEGSKA (reference sequence). The CDR3 runs to 14 residues. The CDR3 DNA sequence: TGCAGTGCTAGTCCCGCTAGCGGGGCCTACGAGCAGTACTTC. This sequence encodes CSASPASGAYEQYF.

Written as DNA, the CDR3 is TGCGCCAGCAGCACCGACAGGGCCGCAGATACGCAGTATTTT. Amino acids: CASSTDRAADTQYF. V usage is TRBV5-1 and J usage is TRBJ2-3; 7 bases agree with TRBD1. With V trimmed by 4 bases and J by 4 bases, 6 bases remained unmatched. Germline CDR1 is SGHRS and CDR2 is YFSETQ. There are 14 residues in the CDR3.

The chain carries TRBV5-4 and TRBJ1-2; TRBD1 aligns across 7 bases. The CDR3 totals 14 residues. Losses at the gene ends were 4 bases for V and 1 base for J; bases not matched to a gene: 4. Germline loops: CDR1 SGHNT, CDR2 YYREEE (reference sequence). Here the CDR3 DNA reads TGTGCCAGCAGCCGGGGACAGAATAACTATGGCTACACCTTC. Residues: CASSRGQNNYGYTF.

The V call is TRBV9, the J call TRBJ1-1; tentative D call: TRBD1 (5 bases). Deletions cut 2 bases from V and 5 bases from J, with 13 bases between. CDR3 length: 14 residues. CDR1 is SGDLS and CDR2 is YYNGEE in the germline V gene. The CDR3 reads CASSVRGSLTEAFF. DNA of the CDR3: TGTGCCAGCAGCGTTCGGGGGTCTCTAACTGAAGCTTTCTTT. Looking up the rest from reference TRBV9 and TRBJ1-1 gives the full variable domain: DSGVTQTPKHLITATGQRVTLRCSPRSGDLSVYWYQQSLDQGLQFLIQYYNGEERAKGNILERFSAQQFPDLHSELNLSSLELGDSALYFCASSVRGSLTEAFFGQGTRLTVV.

This clone was counted a single time. The chain is built from TRBV29-1 and TRBJ1-2, with D hard to call. Deletions cut 4 bases from V and 4 bases from J, with 10 bases between. The CDR3 sequence is 12 residues long. Germline V gene sequence: CDR1 SQVTM, CDR2 ANQGSEA. Written as DNA, the CDR3 is TGCAGCGTTGTGGGCCAGACCTATGGCTACACCTTC. This gives the protein CSVVGQTYGYTF.